This is a list of T cell receptor beta chains from one sample in a study of T and B cells in COVID-19 patients. Via MiXCR, TCRdb re-called the multiplex PCR reads, giving one row per CDR3 protein. The sample has more than 900 distinct CDR3 sequences, 28% seen once. Sequenced: blood. These receptor sequences come from a human donor with active COVID-19. Each CDR3 is given with its conserved first and last residue. A D gene is named only where the DNA matches it firmly. Rows may omit the clone size; those that give it use once, few, many or a size class.

clone_size j_call v_call d_call cdr3_length cdr3_aa
medium-sized TRBJ2-6 TRBV28 TRBD1 20 CASSRNLGDRGFGGANVLTF
large TRBJ1-2 TRBV27 - 15 CASSLSPAGNYGYTF
medium-sized TRBJ1-1 TRBV6-5 TRBD1 15 CASSEHGTGRLEAFF
- TRBJ2-5 TRBV28 TRBD2 17 CASSLWTSGSNQETQYF
- TRBJ1-1 TRBV5-6 - 16 CASSLALGGGRPEAFF
medium-sized TRBJ2-3 TRBV12-3/TRBV12-4 TRBD1 14 CASSYGTGGDTQYF
- TRBJ2-1 TRBV6-2/TRBV6-3 TRBD2 16 CASSSRTSGGANEQFF
few TRBJ2-1 TRBV20-1 TRBD2 17 CSAPSALAGVPYNEQFF
medium-sized TRBJ1-2 TRBV5-5 TRBD1 15 CASSLVAGGWNGYTF
medium-sized TRBJ2-1 TRBV20-1 TRBD2 15 CSARDMGLEVNEQFF
medium-sized TRBJ2-3 TRBV5-1 - 15 CASSFLLGGTDTQYF
once TRBJ2-1 TRBV13 - 17 CASSPDVGGLRYNEQFF
once TRBJ2-1 TRBV6-5 TRBD2 17 CASSYSASGGANNEQFF
- TRBJ1-5 TRBV20-1 TRBD1 17 CSAHKTGGGGGNQPQHF
large TRBJ2-1 TRBV13 - 13 CASRLEGVDEQFF
large TRBJ2-6 TRBV13 - 15 CASSLEGSGANVLTF
medium-sized TRBJ2-7 TRBV20-1 TRBD1 16 CSATSDRALSSYEQYF
- TRBJ1-1 TRBV6-1 - 14 CASRRTDMNTEAFF
- TRBJ1-6 TRBV20-1 - 13 CSASDSYNSPLHF
once TRBJ1-2 TRBV27 - 12 CASSSVNYGYTF
large TRBJ2-7 TRBV10-3 - 12 CAPESRLYEQYF
few TRBJ2-7 TRBV20-1 TRBD2 16 CSARGLAGGTPYEQYF
few TRBJ2-5 TRBV7-2 - 14 CASSSGTYQETQYF
- TRBJ2-2 TRBV11-2 TRBD1 17 CASSLGRGLAYTGELFF
few TRBJ2-3 TRBV7-9 - 14 CVRSLEGFADTQYF
medium-sized TRBJ2-1 TRBV18 TRBD2 17 CASSRGTGGSDYNEQFF
- TRBJ2-6 TRBV13 - 15 CASSQEGAGANVLTF
medium-sized TRBJ2-1 TRBV2 - 15 CASSDGGRSYNEQFF
medium-sized TRBJ2-7 TRBV5-4 - 14 CASSPEGSSYEQYF
few TRBJ2-7 TRBV20-1 - 15 CSASNPGRSSYEQYF
large TRBJ2-5 TRBV11-1 TRBD1 15 CASTRRGQGTETQYF
- TRBJ2-1 TRBV10-2 - 14 CASSETGSSIEQFF
medium-sized TRBJ2-2 TRBV2 TRBD1 15 CASSGTGMNTGELFF
large TRBJ1-4 TRBV11-1 - 16 CASSLGPQGTNEKLFF
medium-sized TRBJ2-1 TRBV5-1 - 17 CASNPGPPPLAYNEQFF
large TRBJ2-7 TRBV19 - 15 CASSIDAGQNYEQYF
- TRBJ2-3 TRBV5-6 TRBD2 14 CASRLGLAPDTQYF
- TRBJ1-5 TRBV28 - 11 CASSPPGAQHF
- TRBJ2-7 TRBV7-9 - 15 CASSLTGAGFYEQYF
medium-sized TRBJ2-3 TRBV24-1 - 15 CATSDEENSTDTQYF
medium-sized TRBJ2-1 TRBV20-1 TRBD2 14 CSAKKGGSYNEQFF
medium-sized TRBJ2-1 TRBV18 - 17 CASSLSLSEVPYNEQFF
- TRBJ2-7 TRBV20-1 - 15 CSARDMRRSSYEQYF
medium-sized TRBJ1-5 TRBV14 - 12 CASSQGGQPQHF
large TRBJ2-7 TRBV6-1 - 14 CASSGNVLSYEQYF
large TRBJ2-1 TRBV18 - 13 CASSPVQTNEQFF
few TRBJ1-1 TRBV5-4 - 17 CASSLGQLAGGDTEAFF
large TRBJ2-7 TRBV13 TRBD2 15 CASSLEGSGRAEQYF
medium-sized TRBJ1-5 TRBV10-3 - 13 CAISLSVNQPQHF
medium-sized TRBJ1-1 TRBV6-6 TRBD1 14 CASSYGQGANEAFF
- TRBJ2-7 TRBV15 TRBD1 15 CATSAPGQTIYEQHF
medium-sized TRBJ1-1 TRBV27 TRBD1 14 CASSKGQGYTEAFF